Below are 12 T cell receptor beta chains sequenced from a single sample in a study of shared clonotypes between healthy human individuals (dated by TCRdb to about 2020). The library relied on the immunoSEQ multiplex PCR assay. TCRdb obtained this table from immuneACCESS and retained in-frame rearrangements with V and J assigned. These tables miss some clones; where compared with another copy, unresolved V genes account for less than half of the shortfall, and the remainder is unexplained. This sample gives around 550,000 clones in total; about 95% of them show up just once. 0.06% of the sample goes to the ten largest clones. The specimen was naive CD4+ T cells sorted from blood. What the cell subset or site label conveys for this sample: CD45RA+ positively selected. The source is a woman aged 25 to 39 in good health.

This chain uses TRBV11-2 with TRBJ2-1; the match to TRBD2 covers 14 bases. V trimming: 4 bases; J trimming: 6 bases; junction bases outside the gene matches: 11. The CDR3 is 18 amino acids. CDR1 and CDR2 (germline): SGHAT, FQNNGV. CDR3 DNA: TGTGCCAGCAGCTCCCCGACTAGCGGGAGGGCCCTAAGCAATGAGCAGTTCTTC. As protein: CASSSPTSGRALSNEQFF.

The rearrangement uses TRBV10-3 and TRBJ2-7; D is uncertain. V lost 3 bases to trimming and J lost 4 bases, with 7 bases between them. Germline V CDR1 and CDR2: ENHRY, SYGVKD. The CDR3 spans 12 residues. CDR3 residues: CAISEQYYEQYF. CDR3 DNA: TGTGCCATCAGTGAACAGTATTACGAGCAGTACTTC.

V usage is TRBV9 and J usage is TRBJ2-2; 7 bases fit TRBD2. Trimming removed 2 bases from V and 9 bases from J; junction bases left unmatched: 7. Germline CDR1 reads SGDLS; CDR2 reads YYNGEE. The CDR3 has 14 residues. CDR3 amino acids: CASSVSGRGRELFF. CDR3 coding DNA: TGTGCCAGCAGCGTGTCGGGGAGGGGTCGGGAGCTGTTTTTT.

The chain recombines TRBV19 with TRBJ1-2, with D possibly being TRBD1 (5 bases). CDR1 is LNHDA, CDR2 SQIVND, per germline (reference sequence). The V end was cut by 2 bases, the J end by 0 bases, with 13 bases between. The CDR3 has 16 amino acids. Here the CDR3 DNA reads TGTGCCAGTAGTATATTTCCAGGGTCAGCTAACTATGGCTACACCTTC. Translated, it gives CASSIFPGSANYGYTF.

This clone showed up just once. V usage is TRBV15 and J usage is TRBJ1-2, with a possible D match to TRBD1 (5 bases). Germline V gene sequence: CDR1 LNHNV, CDR2 YYDKDF (reference sequence). Trimming left V 0 bases short and J 0 bases short, with 17 bases between. The CDR3 is 18 amino acids. The CDR3 loop is CATSRDWVFGGPNYGYTF. The DNA of the CDR3 is TGTGCCACCAGCAGAGATTGGGTGTTCGGGGGTCCTAACTATGGCTACACCTTC. The entire variable domain, with the rest obtained from reference TRBV15 and TRBJ1-2, is as follows: DAMVIQNPRYQVTQFGKPVTLSCSQTLNHNVMYWYQQKSSQAPKLLFHYYDKDFNNEADTPDNFQSRRPNTSFCFLDIRSPGLGDTAMYLCATSRDWVFGGPNYGYTFGSGTRLTVV.

This chain uses TRBV28 with TRBJ2-7; 7 bases match TRBD1. The ends lost 9 bases at V and 3 bases at J; junction bases unmatched: 17. CDR3 length: 16 amino acids. Germline loops: CDR1 MDHEN, CDR2 SYDVKM. The CDR3 DNA sequence: TGTGCCAGTCAGAGTCGACAGGGTACAGGGCACTACGAGCAGTACTTC. Amino acids: CASQSRQGTGHYEQYF.

The chain carries TRBV10-3 and TRBJ2-7, with 16 bases that match TRBD2. Germline V lookup: CDR1 ENHRY, CDR2 SYGVKD. This CDR3 spans 18 amino acids. The J segment lost 4 bases and the V segment lost 2 bases, leaving 8 bases of the junction unmatched. The chain's CDR3 is CAISETGLAGGRRYEQYF. As DNA, the CDR3 is TGTGCCATCAGTGAGACGGGACTAGCGGGAGGGCGTAGATACGAGCAGTACTTC.

The CDR3, as DNA: TGCGCCAGCAGCCACGTCGGTGGCCTTCACTACGAGCAGTACTTC. Translated: CASSHVGGLHYEQYF. The chain has TRBV4-1 and TRBJ2-7; D remains ambiguous. This CDR3 region has 15 residues. V lost 3 bases and J 3 bases, leaving 15 bases between the germline ends. Germline V lookup: CDR1 MGHRA, CDR2 YSYEKL.

This clone was counted a few times. The chain combines TRBV18 with TRBJ1-1; no reliable D call. The CDR3 is 12 residues long. Germline CDR1 KGHSH, CDR2 LQKENI. V was clipped by 6 bases and J by 4 bases, with 9 bases between them. The CDR3 bases are TGTGCCAGCTCCCGTCGGGTCACTGAAGCTTTCTTT. Translated, it gives CASSRRVTEAFF.

The chain has TRBV7-3 and TRBJ2-5, with D perhaps matching TRBD1 (5 bases). CDR1 and CDR2 (germline): SGHTA, FQGTGA. There are 15 residues in the CDR3. Trimming removed 4 bases at V and 7 bases at J, with 19 bases between. CDR3 in amino acids: CASSSGHRLIWTQYF. The CDR3 nucleotides are TGTGCCAGCAGCTCAGGACACCGACTCATTTGGACCCAGTACTTC.

V gene TRBV28 combines with J gene TRBJ2-1, with TRBD2 matching over 10 bases. Germline-derived CDR1 and CDR2 are MDHEN and SYDVKM. The V segment lost 5 bases and the J segment 6 bases; nucleotides outside the gene matches: 4. The CDR3 spans 14 residues. The DNA of the CDR3 is TGTGCCAGCAGTGCTAGCGGGGGTGGCAATGAGCAGTTCTTC. Translating it yields CASSASGGGNEQFF.

Only one count was recorded for this clone. The chain joins TRBV2 to TRBJ1-3, with a tentative D call TRBD1 (6 bases). V gave up 2 bases and J gave up 4 bases, with 9 bases separating them. This CDR3 has 14 residues. Per the germline V gene, CDR1 is SNHLY and CDR2 is FYNNEI. Here the CDR3 reads CASSERTAGNTIYF. The CDR3, as DNA: TGTGCCAGCAGTGAAAGGACAGCGGGAAACACCATATATTTT.